This passage covers 29 T cell receptor beta chains from one sample sequenced in a study of regulatory T cells in long-lasting Graves disease. Specified time point: newly diagnosed GD, antithyroid drugs for less than 3 months. The TCR library was prepared using RNA isolated from PBMCs. Relying on iRepertoire HTBI primers and Arm-PCR of CDR3 regions, the team built TCR beta libraries. TCRdb used MiXCR to reprocess the multiplex PCR reads, holding one entry per CDR3 protein. The sample has roughly 500,000 distinct CDR3 sequences; 13% are singletons. In addition, the sample was reused for a study of T cells in Graves' hyperthyroidism and ophthalmopathy.

The sample was peripheral blood mononuclear cells (PBMCs), taken at new diagnosis, from a patient treated with antithyroid drugs. The receptors stem from a man aged 25-45 years with Graves disease.

This clonotype was seen ten or more times. The V call is TRBV5-6, the J call TRBJ1-5; D is undetermined. CDR1 is SGHDT and CDR2 is YYEEEE in the germline V gene. This CDR3 region has 15 residues. V gave up 3 bases and J gave up 10 bases, with 20 bases separating them. The CDR3 reads CASSYGPRLEEPQHF. CDR3 DNA sequence: TGTGCCAGCAGCTATGGGCCCCGCCTGGAGGAACCCCAGCATTTT.

This clonotype was picked up many times. The junction shows a germline mismatch at one end, possibly a read error. The chain uses TRBV5-1 and TRBJ2-1; TRBD2 matches 8 bases. CDR3 length: 15 amino acids. The germline CDR1 and CDR2 sequences are SGHRS and YFSETQ. DNA for the CDR3: TGTGCCAGCACCCGCACTAGCGGCTCCTACAATGAGCAGTTCTTC. Encoded protein: CASTRTSGSYNEQFF.

This chain joins TRBV30 and TRBJ1-2, with 10 bases lining up with TRBD1. V lost 4 bases and J lost 8; bases outside the gene matches: 7. The CDR3 is made up of 13 amino acids. From germline, CDR1 is GTSNPN and CDR2 SVGIG (reference sequence). CDR3 nucleotide sequence: TGTGCCTGGACCGGAGACAGGGGGCTCGGCTACACCTTC. Translating gives CAWTGDRGLGYTF.

This sequence joins TRBV14 and TRBJ1-6; weak D call: TRBD1 (6 bases). The CDR3 consists of 14 residues. V lost 3 bases, J lost 8 bases, and 11 bases lay in between. Germline V gene sequence: CDR1 SGHDN, CDR2 FVKESK. This CDR3 is CASSHRGGHSPLHF. CDR3 in DNA: TGTGCCAGCAGCCACAGGGGTGGGCATTCACCCCTCCACTTT.

This clonotype was seen many times. The chain uses TRBV7-2 and TRBJ2-5; no reliable D call. Trimming took off 2 bases at V and 0 bases at J, with 13 bases between the two ends. This CDR3 is built from 16 residues. The germline gives CDR1 SGHTA, CDR2 FQGNSA. The CDR3 coding sequence is TGTGCCAGCAGCTTATCGGTTGGTTCGTACCAAGAGACCCAGTACTTC. The encoded protein is CASSLSVGSYQETQYF. Filled out from reference TRBV7-2 and TRBJ2-5, the complete variable domain reads GAGVSQSPSNKVTEKGKDVELRCDPISGHTALYWYRQSLGQGLEFLIYFQGNSAPDKSGLPSDRFSAERTGGSVSTLTIQRTQQEDSAVYLCASSLSVGSYQETQYFGPGTRLLVL.

The table lists this clonotype with many counts. The V gene is TRBV29-1, the J gene TRBJ1-6; D is perhaps TRBD1 (6 bases). This CDR3 is built from 13 residues. CDR1 is SQVTM and CDR2 is ANQGSEA in the germline V gene. The V gene lost 5 bases and the J gene lost 4 bases, with 9 bases spanning the gap. The chain's CDR3 is CSVRTAYNSPLHF. The CDR3 nucleotides are TGCAGCGTTCGGACAGCTTATAATTCACCCCTCCACTTT.

This clonotype was detected ten times or more. V usage is TRBV2 and J usage is TRBJ2-7; D perhaps matches TRBD1 (5 bases). Trimming shortened V by 7 bases and J by 2 bases, and 9 bases separated the two germline ends. Germline CDR1 is SNHLY and CDR2 is FYNNEI. CDR3 length: 12 amino acids. CDR3 region: CASTTDTYEQYF. The CDR3 coding sequence is TGTGCCAGCACGACAGATACCTACGAGCAGTACTTC.

This clonotype was counted many times. V is TRBV13 and J is TRBJ1-4; D is undetermined. Per the germline V gene, CDR1 is PRHDT and CDR2 is FYEKMQ (reference sequence). V was shortened by 5 bases and J by 7 bases, with 11 bases between the two germline ends. The CDR3 is 13 residues long. The CDR3 DNA reads TGTGCCAGCAGCCCCGGTGTATCTGAAAAACTGTTTTTT. Translated, it gives CASSPGVSEKLFF.

This clonotype appeared many times. The gene calls are TRBV2 and TRBJ1-2; D call uncertain. The CDR3 covers 14 residues. From germline, CDR1 is SNHLY and CDR2 FYNNEI. V was pared by 4 bases and J by 1 base, with 10 bases between. In DNA, the CDR3 is TGTGCCAGCAGTGTACAGAGAAATAACTATGGCTACACCTTC. Protein product: CASSVQRNNYGYTF.

The chain uses TRBV27 and TRBJ2-1, with TRBD2 matching over 12 bases. The CDR3 spans 17 residues. Germline CDR1 is MNHEY and CDR2 is SMNVEV (reference sequence). Germline trimming cut 5 bases from V and 4 bases from J; bases unmatched to any gene: 9. The CDR3 nucleotides read TGTGCCAGCAGTCTTACCGGACTAGCGGGGTTTTACAATGAGCAGTTCTTC. This gives the protein CASSLTGLAGFYNEQFF.

This clonotype was counted at least ten times. The chain recombines TRBV7-9 with TRBJ2-3, with 9 bases fitting TRBD1. The J segment lost 4 bases and the V segment lost 4 bases, leaving 6 bases of the junction unmatched. There are 15 residues in the CDR3. Looked up from germline, CDR1 is SEHNR and CDR2 is FQNEAQ (reference sequence). CDR3 in amino acids: CASSWDRAAPDTQYF. The CDR3 coding sequence is TGTGCCAGCAGCTGGGACAGGGCGGCTCCAGATACGCAGTATTTT.

This clonotype was seen at least ten times. The chain has TRBV7-9 and TRBJ2-4; D perhaps matches TRBD1 (7 bases). Germline CDR1 reads SEHNR; CDR2 reads FQNEAQ (reference sequence). V was clipped by 5 bases and J by 0 bases, with 35 bases between them. There are 23 residues in the CDR3. Here the CDR3 DNA reads TGTGCCAGCAGCACTGGCAAGTTTATCCGGAACTTTCAGGGGGGACTAGCCAAAAACATTCAGTACTTC. Protein product: CASSTGKFIRNFQGGLAKNIQYF. The full variable domain, its missing parts supplied by reference TRBV7-9 and TRBJ2-4, is DTGVSQNPRHKITKRGQNVTFRCDPISEHNRLYWYRQTLGQGPEFLTYFQNEAQLEKSRLLSDRFSAERPKGSFSTLEIQRTEQGDSAMYLCASSTGKFIRNFQGGLAKNIQYFGAGTRLSVL.

The chain employs TRBV27 and TRBJ2-5, with 12 bases matching TRBD2. CDR1 MNHEY and CDR2 SMNVEV come from the germline V gene (reference sequence). V was pared by 6 bases and J by 5 bases, with 7 bases of the junction left unmatched. This CDR3 spans 15 amino acids. The CDR3 nucleotides read TGTGCCAGCAGAAACCGTCTAGCGGGAGGGGAGACCCAGTACTTC. As protein: CASRNRLAGGETQYF.

This clonotype was counted between two and nine times. The chain employs TRBV6-2 or TRBV6-3 and TRBJ2-6, with a tentative D call TRBD2 (5 bases). This CDR3 has 15 amino acids. Germline values: CDR1 MNHEY, CDR2 SVGEGT. V gave up 11 bases and J gave up 3 bases, with 17 bases separating them. CDR3 nucleotide sequence: TGTGCCGGCGGGTGGGCCCTCGGTGGGGCCAACGTCCTGACTTTC. This gives the protein CAGGWALGGANVLTF.

The table lists this clonotype with a count of one. A much larger clonotype is one base distant, so this may be a read error. DNA of the CDR3: TGCAGTCCCAGCGAGAGTGGAATCAGAAATGAGCAGTTCTTC. Protein: CSPSESGIRNEQFF. The J gene is TRBJ2-1, the V gene TRBV20-1; D is ambiguous. This CDR3 has 14 residues. V was cut by 8 bases and J by 7 bases, with 21 bases left in between. CDR1 is DFQATT and CDR2 is SNEGSKA in the germline V gene (reference sequence).

In the case of this clonotype: This likely traces to a read error, being one base from a far larger clone. Because the CDR3 is missing its conserved closing phenylalanine or tryptophan, this is likely a read error. The chain carries TRBV7-9 and TRBJ2-5; 7 bases fit TRBD2. V trimming: 4 bases; J trimming: 2 bases; junction bases outside the gene matches: 7. Germline loops: CDR1 SEHNR, CDR2 FQNEAQ (reference sequence). The CDR3 runs 15 residues. CDR3 protein: CASSSTGRDQETQYS. CDR3 nucleotides: TGTGCCAGCAGCTCCACGGGGAGGGATCAAGAGACCCAGTACTCC.

This clonotype has at least ten counts. This rearrangement joins TRBV10-3 to TRBJ2-1, with 8 nucleotides matching TRBD1. Trimming removed 7 bases from V and 2 bases from J; junction bases left unmatched: 4. CDR3 size: 14 residues. CDR1 and CDR2 from the germline V gene are ENHRY and SYGVKD. The CDR3 coding sequence is TGTGCCATCACCCGACAGGGGACCTACAATGAGCAGTTCTTC. Translated: CAITRQGTYNEQFF.

This clonotype was detected many times. The chain uses TRBV20-1 and TRBJ1-2, with D possibly TRBD1 on 5 matching bases. With 1 base removed from V and 2 bases from J, the gap between germline ends came to 11 bases. This CDR3 region has 14 residues. Germline CDR1 reads DFQATT; CDR2 reads SNEGSKA (reference sequence). CDR3 sequence: CSARGFAGNYGYTF. DNA of the CDR3: TGCAGTGCTAGAGGGTTCGCAGGGAACTATGGCTACACCTTC.

As DNA, the CDR3 is TGCAGTGCTACAGGACTAGCGGGAATTTTCGGCACAGATACGCAGTATTTT. This sequence encodes CSATGLAGIFGTDTQYF. The chain uses TRBV20-1 and TRBJ2-3; the match to TRBD2 covers 12 bases. V was pared by 4 bases and J by 1 base, with 9 bases of the junction left unmatched. Germline V CDR1 and CDR2: DFQATT, SNEGSKA (reference sequence). The CDR3 length is 17 residues.

This clonotype was counted only a few times. V and J are TRBV24-1 and TRBJ2-1; D is undetermined. This CDR3 contains 17 residues. V gave up 1 base and J gave up 0 bases, with 12 bases separating them. Germline V gene lookup returns CDR1 KGHDR and CDR2 SFDVKD. The CDR3 nucleotides read TGTGCCACCAGTGATTTATCTCCAGAGCTCTCCTACAATGAGCAGTTCTTC. This translates into CATSDLSPELSYNEQFF.

V and J are TRBV20-1 and TRBJ2-3, with TRBD1 identical over 7 bases. The CDR3 loop spans 16 amino acids. Germline CDR1 DFQATT, CDR2 SNEGSKA (reference sequence). After removal of 8 bases from V and 1 base from J, the junction contained 15 bases not matched to a gene. CDR3 protein: CSKTGTALIGTDTQYF. The CDR3, as DNA: TGCAGTAAAACCGGGACAGCGTTGATCGGCACAGATACGCAGTATTTT.

In regard to this clonotype: A far bigger clonotype differs at one base, so this is likely a read error. The V and J genes are TRBV7-9 and TRBJ2-7, with TRBD2 identical over 12 bases. Germline CDR1 and CDR2: SEHNR and FQNEAQ (reference sequence). The CDR3 extends over 17 amino acids. With 5 bases clipped from V and 7 bases from J, the junction kept 15 bases outside the gene matches. CDR3 nucleotide sequence: TGTGCCAGCAGCCTCTCCCGGACTAGCGGGAACTCCAATGAGCAGTACTTC. It yields the protein CASSLSRTSGNSNEQYF.

The V and J genes are TRBV7-2 and TRBJ1-1; D gene unclear. The CDR3 totals 14 residues. Trimming removed 5 bases from V and 1 base from J, with 11 bases in between. Germline V gene lookup returns CDR1 SGHTA and CDR2 FQGNSA. Written as DNA, the CDR3 is TGTGCCAGCAGCCCTCTCTGGTGGAACACTGAAGCTTTCTTT. This encodes CASSPLWWNTEAFF. Complete variable domain (other parts from reference TRBV7-2 and TRBJ1-1): GAGVSQSPSNKVTEKGKDVELRCDPISGHTALYWYRQSLGQGLEFLIYFQGNSAPDKSGLPSDRFSAERTGGSVSTLTIQRTQQEDSAVYLCASSPLWWNTEAFFGQGTRLTVV.

The sample holds a few counts of this clonotype. This chain connects TRBV2 to TRBJ2-1, with D perhaps given as TRBD1 or TRBD2 (5 bases each). The CDR3 is made up of 13 amino acids. V was clipped by 6 bases and J by 5 bases, with 11 bases between them. In germline, CDR1 is SNHLY, CDR2 FYNNEI. The CDR3 sequence is CASRGDPDNEQFF. CDR3 DNA sequence: TGTGCCAGCAGGGGGGACCCAGACAATGAGCAGTTCTTC.

With regard to this clonotype: A much larger clone is a single base away; this may be a read error. CDR3 nucleotides: TGTGCCAGCAGTTACGAGTGGGAGAATCGTCATGAGCAGCTCTTC. This translates into CASSYEWENRHEQLF. V usage is TRBV6-9 and J usage is TRBJ2-1; perhaps TRBD2 as D (5 bases). Looked up from germline, CDR1 is MNHGY and CDR2 is SVAAGI. There are 15 residues in the CDR3.

This clonotype has ten or more counts. The V and J genes are TRBV2 and TRBJ2-7; unclear D gene. CDR1 and CDR2 (germline): SNHLY, FYNNEI. The CDR3 contains 11 residues. V was pared by 7 bases and J by 7 bases, with 11 bases between. The CDR3 DNA is TGTGCCAGCATGGGGTTGGAAGAGCAGTACTTC. This translates into CASMGLEEQYF.

The chain uses TRBV5-1 and TRBJ2-5; TRBD2 matches at 10 bases. The germline V gene has CDR1 SGHRS and CDR2 YFSETQ. The CDR3 is 16 amino acids. J was trimmed by 0 bases and V by 0 bases; bases with no gene match: 2. CDR3 amino acids: CASSLVLAGDQETQYF. DNA for the CDR3: TGCGCCAGCAGCTTGGTCCTAGCGGGAGACCAAGAGACCCAGTACTTC.

Ten or more counts support this clonotype. The J gene is TRBJ2-3, the V gene TRBV12-3 or TRBV12-4; possible D gene TRBD1, 6 bases. Trimming took off 6 bases at V and 4 bases at J, with 14 bases between the two ends. This CDR3 spans 14 amino acids. The CDR3 nucleotides read TGTGCCAGCAGGAGGGACATTAACCCAGATACGCAGTATTTT. It encodes CASRRDINPDTQYF.

This clonotype occurred many times. The chain combines TRBV12-3 or TRBV12-4 with TRBJ1-1; 9 nucleotides agree with TRBD1. The V segment lost 8 bases and the J segment 4 bases; nucleotides outside the gene matches: 5. The CDR3 has 13 residues. The DNA of the CDR3 is TGTGCCAGCTTAGGACAGGGGAGCACTGAAGCTTTCTTT. This sequence encodes CASLGQGSTEAFF.